These T cell receptor beta chains were read from a single sample in a study of T cells in Graves' hyperthyroidism and ophthalmopathy. Via MiXCR, TCRdb re-called the multiplex PCR reads, giving one row per CDR3 protein. The sample includes about 50,000 distinct CDR3 sequences, less than 50% seen only once; the top ten take around 12%. Input material: blood. Receptors originate from a woman in her thirties with Graves' ophthalmopathy. The CDR3 runs from the conserved cysteine through the conserved F or W. Fields, in order: D gene, J gene, V gene, CDR3 length, clone size, CDR3 DNA, CDR3 protein. The D gene is left open where the match is weak. Not all rows give a size; the values are once, few, many and, for expanded clones, a class.

>TRBD1|TRBJ1-2|TRBV6-5|13|many
TGTGCCAGCAGCATGGGACAGGACTATGGCTACACCTTC
CASSMGQDYGYTF
>.|TRBJ2-7|TRBV7-2|14|many
TGTGCCAGCAGTTCCGGGACGTACCTCTACGAGCAGTACTTC
CASSSGTYLYEQYF
>.|TRBJ2-1|TRBV7-3|15|many
TGTGCCAGCAGCCCCGGACTAGGGGGGCATGAGGAGCAGTTCTTC
CASSPGLGGHEEQFF
>TRBD2|TRBJ2-5|TRBV7-9|15|many
TGTGCCAGCAGCTACACTAGCGGGAGCCGTGAGACCCAGTACTTC
CASSYTSGSRETQYF
>TRBD1|TRBJ2-1|TRBV7-3|19|many
TGTGCCAGCAGCTTATACCCTCCGCGGACAGGGCAATCCTACAATGAGCAGTTCTTC
CASSLYPPRTGQSYNEQFF
>.|TRBJ1-4|TRBV13|14|.
TGTGCCAGCAGCCCTGGGATAGGGCGCGAAAAACTGTTTTTT
CASSPGIGREKLFF
>TRBD2|TRBJ2-1|TRBV20-1|14|many
TGCAGTGCTAGAGATTCGGCGGGAGGGCTTACTGATTTCTTC
CSARDSAGGLTDFF
>.|TRBJ2-7|TRBV18|13|many
TGTGCCAGCTCAACCCTGACAGCCTACGAGCAGTACTTC
CASSTLTAYEQYF
>.|TRBJ1-3|TRBV19|16|many
TGTGCCTGCCGAGGGGCGGACTCCCTCTCTGGAAACACCATATATTTT
CACRGADSLSGNTIYF
>.|TRBJ2-3|TRBV12-3/TRBV12-4|13|.
TGTGCCAGCAGTTTACGAAGCAATCAGTCCCAGTATTTT
CASSLRSNQSQYF
>.|TRBJ2-7|TRBV11-3|14|.
TGTGCCAGCAGCTTATTGGTCGGGTCCTACGAGCAGTACTTC
CASSLLVGSYEQYF
>.|TRBJ1-1|TRBV16|14|many
TGTGCCAGCAGTCGGGACACTAGTAACACTGAAGCTTTCTTT
CASSRDTSNTEAFF
>.|TRBJ2-7|TRBV5-1|13|many
TGCGCCAGCAGCTTAGGTAATGGTGGCGAGCAGTACTTC
CASSLGNGGEQYF
>.|TRBJ1-5|TRBV20-1|15|.
TGCAGTGCTAGCGAGGCGGGGACTACGACTAAGCCCCAGCATTTT
CSASEAGTTTKPQHF
>.|TRBJ2-7|TRBV7-8|13|.
TGTGCCAGCAGCTTGAGGGGAAAGTATGAGCAGTACTTC
CASSLRGKYEQYF
>.|TRBJ2-1|TRBV11-1|14|once
TGTGCCAGCAGCAAGGATCGGGGAAACAATGAGCAGTTCTTC
CASSKDRGNNEQFF
>TRBD2|TRBJ2-1|TRBV19|15|.
TGTGCCAGTAGTGGACTAGCGGGAGTGCACAATGAGCAGTTCTTC
CASSGLAGVHNEQFF
>.|TRBJ1-2|TRBV28|12|many
TGTGCCAGCAGTCCTGCTAACTATGGCTACACCTTC
CASSPANYGYTF
>.|TRBJ1-1|TRBV9|14|.
TGTGCCAGCAGCTCTGGCTCTGGAAACACTGAAGCTTTCTTT
CASSSGSGNTEAFF
>TRBD2|TRBJ2-1|TRBV10-3|15|.
TGTGCCATCAGACCGGGACTAGCGGGAGGCAATGAGCAGTTCTTC
CAIRPGLAGGNEQFF
>TRBD1|TRBJ1-1|TRBV6-5|12|many
TGTGCCAGCAGTCCCAAAGGGGGCAGGGCTTTCTTT
CASSPKGGRAFF
>TRBD1|TRBJ1-1|TRBV19|16|many
TGTGCCAGTAGTATACAGGGGGCGCGGGCCAACACTGAAGCTTTCTTT
CASSIQGARANTEAFF
>TRBD1|TRBJ1-1|TRBV9|14|.
TGTGCCAGCAGCTGGGACAGCAGCAACACGGAAGCTTTCTTT
CASSWDSSNTEAFF
>TRBD1|TRBJ1-4|TRBV29-1|13|.
TGCAGCCCATCACAGGGGGAGGGTGAAAAACTGTTTTTT
CSPSQGEGEKLFF
>.|TRBJ2-2|TRBV7-9|17|many
TGTGCCAGCAGCCGGGGCTTAGGAGAATTGAACACCGGGGAGCTGTTTTTT
CASSRGLGELNTGELFF
>.|TRBJ1-6|TRBV28|16|many
TGTGCCAGCAGCGATAACAAGAGCTCCTATAATTCACCCCTCCACTTT
CASSDNKSSYNSPLHF
>.|TRBJ1-4|TRBV7-6|14|.
TGTGCCAGCAGCTTAGGGTGGACTAATGAAAAACTGTTTTTT
CASSLGWTNEKLFF
>.|TRBJ2-5|TRBV20-1|8|few
TGCAGTGCTAGAGATCGGTACTTC
CSARDRYF
>.|TRBJ1-2|TRBV29-1|12|many
TGCAGCGTTGGGGACCCTGGAGGTGGCTACACCTTC
CSVGDPGGGYTF
>.|TRBJ2-1|TRBV2|15|many
TGTGCCAGCAGTGAATGGTTCGGGACTTCCGATGAGCAGTTCTTC
CASSEWFGTSDEQFF
>TRBD2|TRBJ2-5|TRBV19|13|.
TGTGCCAGTAGACTAGCGGACGAAGAGACCCAGTACTTC
CASRLADEETQYF
>.|TRBJ2-7|TRBV7-9|16|many
TGTGCCAGCAGCTCGGGCGGTCCAGCCCGGTTCTACGAGCAGTACTTC
CASSSGGPARFYEQYF
>.|TRBJ2-7|TRBV11-2|14|many
TGTGCCAGCAGCTCAAATTTGGGGGGCTACGAGCAGTACTTC
CASSSNLGGYEQYF
>.|TRBJ2-1|TRBV20-1|15|.
TGCAGTGCTCCTCAAGGAAGGGGACGTTCCAATGAGCAGTTCTTC
CSAPQGRGRSNEQFF
>TRBD2|TRBJ2-1|TRBV29-1|10|.
TGCAGCTTGGCTAGCGGTGAGCAGTTCTTC
CSLASGEQFF
>.|TRBJ1-6|TRBV20-1|14|.
TGCAGTGCTAGTCGGACTAGCGGGATCTCACCCCTCCACTTT
CSASRTSGISPLHF
>TRBD1|TRBJ1-5|TRBV4-1|19|few
TGCGCCAGCAGCCAAGATCTCCCGGGGCAGGGGGCTGGCAATCAGCCCCAGCATTTT
CASSQDLPGQGAGNQPQHF
>TRBD1|TRBJ2-6|TRBV29-1|15|many
TGCAGCGCGGGACAGGGGGCAGCTGGGGCCAACGTCCTGACTTTC
CSAGQGAAGANVLTF
>TRBD1|TRBJ2-1|TRBV12-3/TRBV12-4|13|many
TGTGCCAGCAGTTGGACAGGGGATAGTGAGCAGTTCTTC
CASSWTGDSEQFF
>.|TRBJ1-4|TRBV12-3/TRBV12-4|12|many
TGTGCCAGCAGCAGGAAGGCGGAGAAACTGTTTTTT
CASSRKAEKLFF
>TRBD1|TRBJ2-3|TRBV3-1|16|.
TGTGCCAGCAGCCTGACAGGGGGGGCAAGCACAGATACGCAGTATTTT
CASSLTGGASTDTQYF
>.|TRBJ2-7|TRBV7-9|14|.
TGTGCCAGCGACGCTCAGGGAGCCAGGGACGAGCAGTACTTC
CASDAQGARDEQYF
>.|TRBJ2-3|TRBV2|17|many
TGTGCCAGCAGTCTTGATCTGACGGGTTGGGGTTCAGATACGCAGTATTTT
CASSLDLTGWGSDTQYF
>.|TRBJ1-2|TRBV20-1|15|many
TGCAGTGCTAGATCTGTCGGGATTCTTAACTATGGCTACACCTTC
CSARSVGILNYGYTF
>TRBD1|TRBJ2-7|TRBV5-1|14|.
TGCGCCAGCAGCTGGGGACAGTCCCACTACGAGCAGTACTTC
CASSWGQSHYEQYF
>TRBD2|TRBJ2-7|TRBV20-1|13|.
TGCAGTGCCCCGGGACTAGCGGGTTACGAGCAGTACTTC
CSAPGLAGYEQYF
>TRBD1|TRBJ2-7|TRBV20-1|17|.
TGCAGTGCTAGAGATTCCGTGAAGGGACAGGGGGAAAGCGAGCAGTGCTTC
CSARDSVKGQGESEQCF
>.|TRBJ1-4|TRBV7-8|14|.
TGTGCCAGCAGGCCGTTAGCGGGGGGCGAAAAACTGTTTTTT
CASRPLAGGEKLFF
>.|TRBJ2-5|TRBV6-2/TRBV6-3|14|.
TGTGCCAGCAGTTCCTGGGGGACGCAAGAGACCCAGTACTTC
CASSSWGTQETQYF
>TRBD1|TRBJ1-5|TRBV20-1|14|.
TGCAGTGCAGCCGGACAGGGGGCAGGTGAGACCCAGCATTTT
CSAAGQGAGETQHF
>TRBD1|TRBJ1-2|TRBV7-2|14|many
TGTGCCAGCAGAACTACAGGGGGCGCGAATGGCTACACCTTC
CASRTTGGANGYTF
>.|TRBJ1-5|TRBV2|14|.
TGTGCCAGCGCGGGAGGGCCGGACAATGAGCCCCAGCATTTT
CASAGGPDNEPQHF
>TRBD1|TRBJ2-7|TRBV5-1|15|.
TGCGCCAGCAGCTTGGGAGGGACAGGGCCCTACGAGCAGTACTTC
CASSLGGTGPYEQYF
>.|TRBJ2-3|TRBV6-6|14|.
TGTGCCAGCAGTTACTCGGACACAACAGATACGCAGTATTTT
CASSYSDTTDTQYF